Shown below are 27 T cell receptor beta chains from a single sample sequenced in a study of T cells in Graves' hyperthyroidism and ophthalmopathy. RNA transcripts yielded amplified TCR beta CDR3 regions. HTBI primers were employed in a first-round RT-PCR of the TCR CDR3. MiXCR, run by TCRdb on the multiplex PCR reads, gives a single entry per CDR3 protein. This sample carries 650,000 to 700,000 distinct CDR3 sequences, approximately 15% of them seen once, and the ten largest clones take 15% to 18%. Specimen: blood. The origin of the receptors is a man aged 45 to 65 with Graves' hyperthyroidism.

V usage is TRBV4-1 and J usage is TRBJ2-7; D unclear. The CDR3 is 14 amino acids. The germline V gene has CDR1 MGHRA and CDR2 YSYEKL. V was pared by 4 bases and J by 2 bases, with 12 bases between. The CDR3 here is CASSLGASPYEQYF. The CDR3 coding sequence is TGCGCCAGCAGCCTCGGCGCGTCCCCCTACGAGCAGTACTTC.

This clonotype has a count of ten or more. V usage is TRBV28 and J usage is TRBJ1-1, with TRBD1 as a possible D gene (6 bases). V was pared by 3 bases and J by 1 base, with 15 bases between. The CDR3 loop spans 16 amino acids. Germline loops: CDR1 MDHEN, CDR2 SYDVKM. As DNA, the CDR3 is TGTGCCAGCAGTTTGGTCCGGGGGGGCGCGAACACTGAAGCTTTCTTT. Translation: CASSLVRGGANTEAFF.

This clonotype occurred a few times. The gene calls are TRBV11-3 and TRBJ2-1; 7 nucleotides align to TRBD2. The CDR3 covers 13 residues. Germline loops: CDR1 SGHNT, CDR2 YENEEA. Losses at the gene ends were 0 bases for V and 12 bases for J; bases not matched to a gene: 5. The CDR3 sequence: CASSLDPRTRQFF. For the CDR3, the DNA is TGTGCCAGCAGCTTAGATCCCAGGACTAGGCAGTTCTTC.

This clonotype came up a few times. This chain joins TRBV18 and TRBJ2-3; 9 nucleotides match TRBD2. There are 17 residues in the CDR3. V lost 0 bases to trimming and J lost 4 bases; unmatched junction nucleotides: 8. Germline lookup yields CDR1 KGHSH and CDR2 LQKENI. The CDR3 loop reads CASSPPGSGRKADTQYF. The CDR3 DNA is TGTGCCAGCTCACCACCGGGCAGCGGGAGGAAGGCAGATACGCAGTATTTT.

This clonotype was counted many times. This chain connects TRBV11-2 to TRBJ2-7; perhaps TRBD1 as D (6 bases). The CDR3 totals 14 residues. Germline loops: CDR1 SGHAT, CDR2 FQNNGV. V was shortened by 5 bases and J by 7 bases, with 18 bases between the two germline ends. CDR3 DNA sequence: TGTGCCAGCAGCGTCGACAGGTACCCTAGAGAGCAGTACTTC. Translated: CASSVDRYPREQYF.

This clonotype came up a few times. V usage is TRBV11-2 and J usage is TRBJ2-3, with 9 positions matching TRBD1. The CDR3 is made up of 17 amino acids. After removal of 0 bases from V and 1 base from J, the junction contained 5 bases not matched to a gene. Germline V gives CDR1 SGHAT, CDR2 FQNNGV. The CDR3 loop reads CASSLEGQGEGTDTQYF. CDR3 DNA sequence: TGTGCCAGCAGCTTAGAGGGACAGGGAGAAGGCACAGATACGCAGTATTTT.

This rearrangement joins TRBV5-5 to TRBJ1-1, with 7 bases identical to TRBD1. CDR1 SGHKS and CDR2 YYEKEE come from the germline V gene (reference sequence). This CDR3 spans 12 amino acids. V trimming: 1 base; J trimming: 10 bases; junction bases outside the gene matches: 4. The CDR3 DNA reads as TGTGCCAGCAGCTTGTTCGAGGGGGCAGCTTTCTTT. Amino acids: CASSLFEGAAFF. Full variable domain (remainder filled in from reference TRBV5-5 and TRBJ1-1): DAGVTQSPTHLIKTRGQQVTLRCSPISGHKSVSWYQQVLGQGPQFIFQYYEKEERGRGNFPDRFSARQFPNYSSELNVNALLLGDSALYLCASSLFEGAAFFGQGTRLTVV.

There are many counts of this clonotype. This rearrangement joins TRBV3-1 to TRBJ2-5; 9 bases are shared with TRBD1. V was clipped by 4 bases and J by 2 bases; unmatched bases: 11. The CDR3 length is 17 residues. Germline-derived CDR1 and CDR2 are LGHDT and YNNKEL (reference sequence). The CDR3 DNA sequence: TGTGCCAGCAGCCGATCCGGGACAGGGTTTGGACAAGAGACCCAGTACTTC. It is translated as CASSRSGTGFGQETQYF.

This clonotype was observed many times. The chain links TRBV6-1 to TRBJ2-3, with 8 bases lining up with TRBD1. CDR1 is MNHNS, CDR2 SASEGT, per germline. CDR3 size: 15 residues. V gave up 5 bases and J gave up 4 bases; unmatched junction bases: 8. The CDR3 region has the DNA TGTGCCAGCAGTCCGACAGGGGTCGGATCAGATACGCAGTATTTT. Residues: CASSPTGVGSDTQYF.

The CDR3, as DNA: TGTGCCAGCAGCTTATCGGTAGCGGGGGCCTACGAGCAGTACTTC. Amino acids: CASSLSVAGAYEQYF. This sequence joins TRBV7-9 and TRBJ2-7; TRBD2 aligns across 9 bases. The germline CDR1 and CDR2 sequences are SEHNR and FQNEAQ (reference sequence). The length of the CDR3 is 15 residues. Trimming took 2 bases from V and 2 from J; bases not matched to a gene: 4.

This chain uses TRBV5-8 with TRBJ2-1; D is unclear. The CDR3 consists of 15 residues. V lost 4 bases and J lost 4, with 15 bases in between. The germline V gene encodes CDR1 SGHTS and CDR2 YDEGEE. The CDR3 region has the DNA TGTGCCAGCAGCACTATAACACATTCTTACAATGAGCAGTTCTTC. Its translation: CASSTITHSYNEQFF.

The V and J genes are TRBV18 and TRBJ1-1; D remains unclear. Deletions cut 3 bases from V and 3 bases from J, with 17 bases between. Germline CDR1 is KGHSH and CDR2 is LQKENI. The length of the CDR3 is 16 residues. The CDR3 DNA reads TGTGCCAGCTCACCCCGACTTCCATCTCAAGACACTGAAGCTTTCTTT. The encoded protein is CASSPRLPSQDTEAFF.

The chain is built from TRBV19 and TRBJ2-1, with D possibly being TRBD1 (5 bases). CDR3 length: 14 residues. Germline assignment: CDR1 LNHDA and CDR2 SQIVND (reference sequence). V was clipped by 6 bases and J by 5 bases, with 14 bases between them. CDR3 bases: TGTGCCAGTAGCCCCCCACCAGGGCACAATGAGCAGTTCTTC. This translates into CASSPPPGHNEQFF.

This clonotype has at least ten counts. V gene TRBV30 combines with J gene TRBJ1-4, with D tentatively TRBD1 (5 bases). The CDR3 runs 13 residues. Germline values: CDR1 GTSNPN, CDR2 SVGIG (reference sequence). Trimming shortened V by 5 bases and J by 7 bases, and 14 bases separated the two germline ends. In DNA form, the CDR3 reads TGTGCCTGGGGGGGGGGACCCTCTGAAAAACTGTTTTTT. It is translated as CAWGGGPSEKLFF.

To note about this clonotype: This sequence may be a read error, since a much larger clone differs from it by one base. This chain connects TRBV11-3 to TRBJ2-7; D call uncertain. CDR3 size: 13 residues. With 1 base removed from V and 3 bases from J, the gap between germline ends came to 7 bases. Germline V CDR1 and CDR2: SGHNT, YENEEA. CDR3 in amino acids: CASSLVVGYEQYF. CDR3 bases: TGTGCCAGCAGCTTAGTGGTGGGCTACGAGCAGTACTTC.

This clonotype was seen repeatedly, ten times or more. The V and J genes are TRBV10-3 and TRBJ2-7; D is perhaps TRBD1 (5 bases). CDR1 is ENHRY and CDR2 is SYGVKD in the germline V gene. The V and J ends lost 0 bases and 2 bases respectively, with 8 bases between them. This CDR3 is 14 amino acids long. The CDR3 protein is CAISESAGTYEQYF. In nucleotides, the CDR3 is TGTGCCATCAGTGAGTCTGCAGGGACCTACGAGCAGTACTTC.

The chain carries TRBV11-2 and TRBJ2-3; 13 bases are a match to TRBD2. The germline gives CDR1 SGHAT, CDR2 FQNNGV. Trimming at V came to 5 bases and at J to 0 bases, leaving 5 bases not matched to a gene. The CDR3 has 17 residues. CDR3 coding DNA: TGTGCCAGCAGCCGGGGGACTAGCGGGAAAAGCACAGATACGCAGTATTTT. Protein product: CASSRGTSGKSTDTQYF.

The rearrangement uses TRBV3-1 and TRBJ2-7; the D gene is possibly TRBD2 (6 bases). V was cut by 3 bases and J by 0 bases, with 9 bases left in between. Per the germline V gene, CDR1 is LGHDT and CDR2 is YNNKEL (reference sequence). The CDR3 covers 14 residues. The CDR3 coding sequence is TGTGCCAGCAGCCATGGGGGGAGCTCCTACGAGCAGTACTTC. As protein: CASSHGGSSYEQYF.

Concerning this clonotype itself: This may arise from a read error, as a much more abundant clone is one base away. CDR3 in DNA: TGTGCCACCAGTGATTCGGGGGGGCGCAGAGGGACCCAGTACTTC. Translation gives CATSDSGGRRGTQYF. The chain carries TRBV24-1 and TRBJ2-5; 8 positions agree with TRBD2. V was clipped by 2 bases and J by 7 bases; unmatched bases: 8. This CDR3 region has 15 residues. Germline CDR1 and CDR2: KGHDR and SFDVKD.

This clonotype was detected ten times or more. V is TRBV29-1 and J is TRBJ1-1; no clear D gene. Germline lookup yields CDR1 SQVTM and CDR2 ANQGSEA. This CDR3 comprises 13 residues. The V gene lost 2 bases and the J gene lost 1 base, with 8 bases spanning the gap. CDR3 region: CSVERPENTEAFF. The CDR3, as DNA: TGCAGCGTTGAAAGACCAGAGAACACTGAAGCTTTCTTT.

This clonotype has more than one count but fewer than ten. The rearrangement uses TRBV20-1 and TRBJ2-2, with D possibly being TRBD1 (5 bases). Per germline, CDR1 DFQATT and CDR2 SNEGSKA (reference sequence). The V gene lost 0 bases and the J gene lost 4 bases, with 9 bases spanning the gap. CDR3 length: 14 residues. The CDR3 region is CSARDLRGTGELFF. CDR3 DNA: TGCAGTGCTAGAGACTTAAGGGGCACCGGGGAGCTGTTTTTT.

The chain couples TRBV27 to TRBJ2-7; D assignment may be TRBD1 or TRBD2 (6 bases each). Germline lookup yields CDR1 MNHEY and CDR2 SMNVEV (reference sequence). The CDR3 spans 14 residues. V lost 8 bases to trimming and J lost 2 bases, with 16 bases between them. As DNA, the CDR3 is TGTGCCAGCCGAGGGGGGTCTGCGGCCTACGAGCAGTACTTC. Its protein is CASRGGSAAYEQYF.

The table lists this clonotype with many counts. The chain employs TRBV12-3 or TRBV12-4 and TRBJ2-7; TRBD2 aligns across 14 bases. This CDR3 comprises 15 residues. Trimming at V came to 6 bases and at J to 6 bases, leaving 7 bases not matched to a gene. The CDR3 DNA reads TGTGCCAGCAGGGGGGGGACTAGCGGGAGTGGCGAGCAGTACTTC. It yields the protein CASRGGTSGSGEQYF.

The V call is TRBV7-6, the J call TRBJ2-7, with 7 bases identical to TRBD1. The trim removed 4 bases at V and 2 bases at J, leaving 11 bases unmatched. This CDR3 comprises 16 residues. From germline, CDR1 is SGHVS and CDR2 FNYEAQ. In DNA, the CDR3 is TGTGCCAGCAGCTCCGGGACAGCGACCCTAACCTACGAGCAGTACTTC. Protein product: CASSSGTATLTYEQYF.

This clonotype was seen only a few times. The J gene is TRBJ1-6, the V gene TRBV12-3 or TRBV12-4; D is possibly TRBD1 (5 bases). The ends were cut back, 10 bases at V and 5 bases at J, with 18 bases in the middle. The CDR3 sequence is 15 residues long. The CDR3 spells CATLPQGPHNSPLHF. The CDR3 region has the DNA TGTGCCACCCTCCCCCAGGGCCCACATAATTCACCCCTCCACTTT.

The chain uses TRBV25-1 and TRBJ2-3; 14 positions match TRBD2. V shed 6 bases and J 6 bases; nucleotides not matched to a gene: 5. The germline gives CDR1 MGHDK, CDR2 SYGVNS. The CDR3 has 15 amino acids. CDR3 bases: TGTGCCAGCAGAAAGGGACTAGCGGGAGCCGATACGCAGTATTTT. This codes for CASRKGLAGADTQYF.

This clonotype has ten or more counts. The chain is built from TRBV29-1 and TRBJ2-5; 10 bases line up with TRBD1. With 6 bases clipped from V and 4 bases from J, the junction kept 5 bases outside the gene matches. The CDR3 loop spans 13 amino acids. Per the germline V gene, CDR1 is SQVTM and CDR2 is ANQGSEA. In DNA, the CDR3 is TGCAGCGTCGGACAGGGGGTCCCAGAGACCCAGTACTTC. It codes for CSVGQGVPETQYF.